The entry below gives a single T cell receptor beta chain sequence along with its context. Its antigen is not known. This sample was included in a study of shared clonotypes between healthy human individuals. Study conclusions and caveats: Clonotypes that were shared across four donors made up approximately 5.1% of naive CD4 clonotypes.

CDR1 and CDR2 from the germline V gene are SQVTM and ANQGSEA. Trimming took 4 bases from V and 7 from J; bases not matched to a gene: 7. The CDR3 contains 13 residues. Every immunoSEQ plate was one replicate of a subset's evenly spread DNA. This table comes from immunoSEQ multiplex PCR, and its TCRdb copy is limited to in-frame clones, with some not included. The sample shows some 500,000 clones, roughly 95% of them seen only once. The sequenced sample was naive CD4+ T cells sorted from blood. As for subset: CD45RA+ positively selected. This TCR was recovered from a woman aged 25 to 39 in good health. The chain has TRBV29-1 and TRBJ2-7, with TRBD1 matching over 10 bases. CDR3 amino acids: CSVGQGAFFEQYF. CDR3 coding DNA: TGCAGCGTTGGACAGGGGGCCTTTTTTGAGCAGTACTTC.